This T cell receptor (beta chain) was captured by sequencing in a study of OX40 agonist ivuxolimab in advanced cancers. For the study at large: All patients had ivuxolimab intravenously every 2 weeks at 0.01 to 10 mg/kg. Participants averaged roughly 60 years of age (range about 23 to 80) and were over 75% male. Findings of the study overall: Among the lowest peripheral clonal expansion occurred in 0.1-3.0 mg/kg partial responders.

CDR1 and CDR2 from the germline V gene are SGHNT and YYREEE (reference sequence). V was cut by 0 bases and J by 7 bases, with 11 bases left in between. The CDR3 has 13 residues. Assay: immunoSEQ multiplex PCR; the TCRdb copy retains only in-frame clones and omits some. This table has about 53,000 clones, 80% to 90% appearing once. With regard to this clone: As yet, its antigen is unknown.

Sampling of blood occurred at baseline, cycle 4 day 1, and cycle 7 day 1. This clonotype was obtained from an adult with an advanced solid tumor such as melanoma, head and neck, liver or kidney cancer. Sequenced here: CD4+ or CD8+ T cells sorted from blood, sampled in a trial of the OX40 agonist ivuxolimab. V usage is TRBV5-4 and J usage is TRBJ2-7; D is ambiguous. The CDR3 bases are TGTGCCAGCAGCTTGGATTACAGCTTTGAGCAGTACTTC. It is translated as CASSLDYSFEQYF.